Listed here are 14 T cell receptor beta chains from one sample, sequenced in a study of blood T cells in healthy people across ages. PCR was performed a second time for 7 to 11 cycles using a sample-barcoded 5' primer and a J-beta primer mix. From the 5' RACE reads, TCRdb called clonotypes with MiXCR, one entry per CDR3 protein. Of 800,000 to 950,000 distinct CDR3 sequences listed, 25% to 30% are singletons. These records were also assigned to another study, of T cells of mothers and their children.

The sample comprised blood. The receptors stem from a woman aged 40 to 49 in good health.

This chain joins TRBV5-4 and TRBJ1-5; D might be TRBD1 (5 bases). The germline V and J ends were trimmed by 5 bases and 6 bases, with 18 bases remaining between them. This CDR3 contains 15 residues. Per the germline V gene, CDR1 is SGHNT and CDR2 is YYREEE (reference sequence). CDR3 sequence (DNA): TGTGCCAGCAGTCACGGTGGGGGTGGGGCTCAGCCCCAGCATTTT. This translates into CASSHGGGGAQPQHF.

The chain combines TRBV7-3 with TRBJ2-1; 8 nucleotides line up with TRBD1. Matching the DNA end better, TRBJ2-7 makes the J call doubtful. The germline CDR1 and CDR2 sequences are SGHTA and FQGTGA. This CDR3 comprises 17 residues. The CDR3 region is CASSQTGRGPGYNEQYF. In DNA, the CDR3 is TGTGCCAGCAGCCAAACGGGCAGGGGGCCAGGCTACAATGAGCAGTACTTC.

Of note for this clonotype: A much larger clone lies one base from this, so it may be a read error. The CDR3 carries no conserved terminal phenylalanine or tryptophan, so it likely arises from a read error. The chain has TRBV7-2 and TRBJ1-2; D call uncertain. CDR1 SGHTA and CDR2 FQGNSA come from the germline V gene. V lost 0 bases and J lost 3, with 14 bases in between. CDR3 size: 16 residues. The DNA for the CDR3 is TGTGCCAGCAGCTTAGCGGGCCGGGGATTGGACTATGGCTACACCCTC. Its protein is CASSLAGRGLDYGYTL.

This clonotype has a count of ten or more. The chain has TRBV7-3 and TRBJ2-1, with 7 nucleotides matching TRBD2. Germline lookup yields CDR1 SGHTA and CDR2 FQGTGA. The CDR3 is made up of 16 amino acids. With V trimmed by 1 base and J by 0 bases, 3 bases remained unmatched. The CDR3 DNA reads TGTGCCAGCAGCTTAAACCCGGGGGGCTCCTACAATGAGCAGTTCTTC. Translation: CASSLNPGGSYNEQFF.

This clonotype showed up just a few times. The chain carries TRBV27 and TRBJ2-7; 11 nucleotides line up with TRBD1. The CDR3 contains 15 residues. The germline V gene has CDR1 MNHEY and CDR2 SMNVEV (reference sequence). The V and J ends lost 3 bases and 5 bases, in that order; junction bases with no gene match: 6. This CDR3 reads CASSLLRTGGDEQYF. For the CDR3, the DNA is TGTGCCAGCAGTTTGTTAAGGACAGGGGGCGACGAGCAGTACTTC.

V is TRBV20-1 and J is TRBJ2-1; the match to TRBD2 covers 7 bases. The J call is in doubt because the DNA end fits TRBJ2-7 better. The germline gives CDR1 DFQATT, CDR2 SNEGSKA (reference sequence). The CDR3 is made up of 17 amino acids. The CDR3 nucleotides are TGCAGTCCCCGTGCAACGACTAGCCCTAGCTCCTACAATGAGCAGTACTTC. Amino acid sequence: CSPRATTSPSSYNEQYF.

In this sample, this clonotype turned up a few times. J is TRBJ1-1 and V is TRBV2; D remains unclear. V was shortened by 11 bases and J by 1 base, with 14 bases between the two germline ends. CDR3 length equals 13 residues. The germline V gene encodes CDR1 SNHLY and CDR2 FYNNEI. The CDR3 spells CAGNGFTNTEAFF. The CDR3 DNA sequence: TGTGCCGGTAACGGGTTCACGAACACTGAAGCTTTCTTT.

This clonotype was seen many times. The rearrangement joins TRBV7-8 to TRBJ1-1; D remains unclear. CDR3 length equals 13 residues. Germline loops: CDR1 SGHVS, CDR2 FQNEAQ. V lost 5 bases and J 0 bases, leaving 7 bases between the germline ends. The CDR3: CASSVRLNTEAFF. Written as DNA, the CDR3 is TGTGCCAGCAGCGTGAGACTGAACACTGAAGCTTTCTTT.

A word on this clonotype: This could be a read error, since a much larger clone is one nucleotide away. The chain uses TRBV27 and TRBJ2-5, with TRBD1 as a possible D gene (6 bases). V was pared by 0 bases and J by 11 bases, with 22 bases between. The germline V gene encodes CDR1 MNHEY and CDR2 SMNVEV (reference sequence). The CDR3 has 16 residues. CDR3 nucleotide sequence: TGTGCCAGCAGTTTATCGATGGGGACACCATACAATGAGCAGTACTTC. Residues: CASSLSMGTPYNEQYF.

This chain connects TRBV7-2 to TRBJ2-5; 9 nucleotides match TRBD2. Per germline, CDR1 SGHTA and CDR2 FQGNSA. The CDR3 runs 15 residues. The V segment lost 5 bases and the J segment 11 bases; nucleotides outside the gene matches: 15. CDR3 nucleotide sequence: TGTGCCAGCAGCCCCCTCAGGAGCGGGGGGAGTGAGCAGTACTTC. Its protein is CASSPLRSGGSEQYF.

This CDR3 reads CASSPLGPSGQETQYF. For the CDR3, the DNA is TGTGCCAGCTCACCTTTGGGCCCTAGCGGTCAAGAGACCCAGTACTTC. The chain combines TRBV18 with TRBJ2-5; 7 positions match TRBD2. Trimming cost V 3 bases and J 2 bases; bases outside gene matches: 9. The CDR3 has 16 residues. Germline V lookup: CDR1 KGHSH, CDR2 LQKENI.

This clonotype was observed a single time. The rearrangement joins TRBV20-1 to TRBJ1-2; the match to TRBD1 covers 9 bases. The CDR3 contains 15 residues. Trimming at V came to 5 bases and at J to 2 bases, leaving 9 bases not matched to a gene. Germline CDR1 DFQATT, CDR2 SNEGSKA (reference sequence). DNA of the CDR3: TGCAGTGCTTATCACCCGGGACAGGGAAACTATGGCTACACCTTC. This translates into CSAYHPGQGNYGYTF.

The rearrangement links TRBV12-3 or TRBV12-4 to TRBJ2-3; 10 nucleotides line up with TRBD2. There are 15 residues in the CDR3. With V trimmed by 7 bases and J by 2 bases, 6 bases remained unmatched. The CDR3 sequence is CASTLAGAYTDTQYF. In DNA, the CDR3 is TGTGCCAGCACCCTAGCGGGGGCCTACACAGATACGCAGTATTTT.

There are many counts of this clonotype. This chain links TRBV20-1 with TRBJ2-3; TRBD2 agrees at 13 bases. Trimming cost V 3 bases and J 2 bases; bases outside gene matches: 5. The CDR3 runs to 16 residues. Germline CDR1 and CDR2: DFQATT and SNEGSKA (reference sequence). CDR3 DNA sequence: TGCAGTGCTAGGTTGACTAGCGGGAGGATCACAGATACGCAGTATTTT. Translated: CSARLTSGRITDTQYF.